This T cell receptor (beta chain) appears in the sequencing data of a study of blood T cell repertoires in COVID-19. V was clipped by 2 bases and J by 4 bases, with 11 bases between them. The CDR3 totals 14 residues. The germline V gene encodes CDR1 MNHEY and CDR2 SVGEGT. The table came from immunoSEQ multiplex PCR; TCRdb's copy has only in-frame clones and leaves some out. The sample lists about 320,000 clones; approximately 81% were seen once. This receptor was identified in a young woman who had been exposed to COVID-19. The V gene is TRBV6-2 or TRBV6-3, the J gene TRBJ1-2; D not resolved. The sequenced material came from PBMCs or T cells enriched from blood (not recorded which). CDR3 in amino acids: CASSYGSAVYGYTF. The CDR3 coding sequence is TGTGCCAGCAGTTACGGCAGTGCAGTCTATGGCTACACCTTC.